This is a list of T cell receptor beta chains from one sample in a study of blood T cells in healthy people across ages. Via MiXCR, TCRdb re-called the 5' RACE reads, giving one row per CDR3 protein. This sample has over a million distinct CDR3 sequences; under 45% occur once, and the top ten carry 18%. Sequenced material: blood. These receptors all stem from a woman in her fifties or sixties in good health. Each CDR3 is given with its conserved first and last residue. D genes are given only for firm matches. Size is stated for part of the rows, as once, few or many counts, or as a class when the clone is expanded.

v_call	cdr3_length	j_call	clone_size	d_call	cdr3_nt	cdr3_aa
TRBV25-1	15	TRBJ2-1	NA	TRBD2	TGTGCCAGCGCCGCTAGCGGGGCGATCCGAAATGAGCAGTTCTTC	CASAASGAIRNEQFF
TRBV9	12	TRBJ2-2	few	NA	TGTGCCAGCAGCGTATCCACCGGGGAGCTGTTTTTT	CASSVSTGELFF
TRBV11-2	14	TRBJ2-1	NA	NA	TGTGCCAGCAGCTTTAGAGGTCTTTACAATGAGCAGTTCTTC	CASSFRGLYNEQFF
TRBV10-1	13	TRBJ1-4	once	NA	TGCGCCAGCAGTAAGGGGACTAATGAAAAACTGTTTTTT	CASSKGTNEKLFF
TRBV20-1	11	TRBJ2-7	few	NA	TGCAGTGGATCGAAAACCTACGAGCAGTACTTC	CSGSKTYEQYF
TRBV28	12	TRBJ1-1	few	NA	TGTGCCAGCAAAGTCACGAACACTGAAGCTTTCTTT	CASKVTNTEAFF
TRBV6-6	15	TRBJ2-3	NA	TRBD1	TGTGCCAGCACTAAGGGACAGTCTAGCACAGATACGCAGTATTTT	CASTKGQSSTDTQYF
TRBV28	16	TRBJ2-5	NA	TRBD2	TGTGCCAGCAGTCTCCTAGCGGGACCATACCAAGAGACCCAGTACTTC	CASSLLAGPYQETQYF
TRBV19	16	TRBJ2-2	NA	NA	TGTGCCAGTAGTACCCGACTAGGGAGTACCACCGGGGAGCTGTTTTTT	CASSTRLGSTTGELFF
TRBV10-3	15	TRBJ1-4	few	NA	TGTGCCATCAGTGAGTCTTTGGGCTCTAATGAAAAACTGTTTTTT	CAISESLGSNEKLFF
TRBV9	15	TRBJ1-2	NA	TRBD1	TGTGCCAGCAGCGTCGGACAGGGGGCTTCAAAGGGCTACACCTTC	CASSVGQGASKGYTF
TRBV5-1	14	TRBJ2-1	NA	TRBD2	TGCGCCAGCAGCGAAGCGGGAGGGCCCACAGAGCAGTTCTTC	CASSEAGGPTEQFF
TRBV7-8	14	TRBJ1-4	few	NA	TGTGCCAGCAGCTTAACAGCCCCAAATGAAAAACTGTTTTTT	CASSLTAPNEKLFF
TRBV12-3/TRBV12-4	17	TRBJ2-3	once	TRBD2	TGTGCCAGCAGTAAGAAGGGACTAGCGGGAAGCACAGATACGCAGTATTTT	CASSKKGLAGSTDTQYF
TRBV18	16	TRBJ2-6	NA	NA	TGTGCCAGCTCAGGAGCTGACAGTACTGGGGCCAACGTCCTGACTTTC	CASSGADSTGANVLTF
TRBV9	16	TRBJ2-3	few	TRBD2	TGTGCCAGCAGCGTAGGGGCTAGCGGGAGACGAGATACGCAGTATTTT	CASSVGASGRRDTQYF
TRBV6-2/TRBV6-3	18	TRBJ2-7	NA	TRBD2	TGTGCCAGCAGTTACGACAGAGCCGGGACTAGCGGTTCCTACGAGCAGTACTTC	CASSYDRAGTSGSYEQYF
TRBV2	17	TRBJ2-6	NA	NA	TGTGCCAGCAGGAGACAGGACTTGAGCTCTGGGGCCAACGTCCTGACTTTC	CASRRQDLSSGANVLTF
TRBV6-2/TRBV6-3	14	TRBJ1-2	many	NA	TGTGCCAGCAAGAAGCGGGGTCGCAGTGGTGGCTACACCTTC	CASKKRGRSGGYTF
TRBV27	15	TRBJ1-5	NA	TRBD1	TGTGCCAGCAGTTTATGGACAGGGCTTGATCAGCCCCAGCATTTT	CASSLWTGLDQPQHF
TRBV4-1	13	TRBJ2-3	NA	NA	TGCGCCAGCAGCCAAGATAAGGGAGGTACGCAGTATTTT	CASSQDKGGTQYF
TRBV5-1	16	TRBJ2-7	NA	TRBD1	TGCGCCAGCAGCTTTCCGGGACAGGGGACCCCCTACGAGCAGTACTTC	CASSFPGQGTPYEQYF
TRBV3-1	15	TRBJ2-4	NA	NA	TGTGCCAGCAGCCGCCGACTAGAAGCCAAAAACATTCAGTACTTC	CASSRRLEAKNIQYF
TRBV2	14	TRBJ1-1	NA	NA	TGTGCCAGCAGTGAAGCGCTTTACGGGGAAGAAGCTTTCTTT	CASSEALYGEEAFF
TRBV29-1	13	TRBJ2-7	few	NA	TGCAGCGTTGTGGCCCTGAGCCCTCCGGAGCAGTACTTC	CSVVALSPPEQYF
TRBV6-5	13	TRBJ2-7	NA	NA	TGTGCCAGCAGCCTGGATGGGGGCGACGAGCAGTACTTC	CASSLDGGDEQYF
TRBV5-1	14	TRBJ2-1	NA	TRBD2	TGCGCCAGCGCACTAGCGGGAGGGTACAATGAGCAGTTCTTC	CASALAGGYNEQFF
TRBV14	12	TRBJ1-2	few	NA	TGTGCCAGCAGCCTGGGTAACCTTGGCTACACCTTC	CASSLGNLGYTF
TRBV14	18	TRBJ2-7	NA	TRBD1	TGTGCCAGCAGCCAAACGGGACAGGGGCCCTTCGGCCACAATGAGCAGTACTTC	CASSQTGQGPFGHNEQYF
TRBV20-1	19	TRBJ2-3	NA	TRBD2	TGCAGTGCTAGAGTGCCCCTAGCGGGAGGGCCTTTCGGCACAGATACGCAGTATTTT	CSARVPLAGGPFGTDTQYF
TRBV5-6	13	TRBJ2-1	NA	NA	TGTGCCAGCAGCCAACGACCGGGACGGGAGCAGTTCTTC	CASSQRPGREQFF
TRBV7-8	15	TRBJ2-3	few	NA	TGTGCCAGCAGCCCTATGGCAGGAACCCACGATACGCAGTATTTT	CASSPMAGTHDTQYF
TRBV4-1	13	TRBJ2-7	NA	NA	TGCGCCAGCAGCCAAACCGGGCCCTACGAGCAGTACTTC	CASSQTGPYEQYF
TRBV5-6	12	TRBJ1-4	few	NA	TGTGCCAGCAGCTTGGGCCCAGAAATTATGTTTTTT	CASSLGPEIMFF
TRBV20-1	15	TRBJ1-2	NA	TRBD1	TGCAGTGCTAGGTCTCGGGACAGTCGACGGAGGGGCTACACCTTC	CSARSRDSRRRGYTF
TRBV20-1	18	TRBJ2-1	few	NA	TGCAGTGCCCGGCTATATAAGTATCGGGAGACAACTTACAATGAGCAGTTCTTC	CSARLYKYRETTYNEQFF
TRBV5-1	15	TRBJ2-7	NA	TRBD2	TGCGCCAGCAGCATACTGGCTAGCGGGAGTAACGAGCAGTACTTC	CASSILASGSNEQYF
TRBV2	15	TRBJ1-1	few	NA	TGTGCCAGCAGTGAATGGTGGACAGCGAACACTGAAGCTTTCTTT	CASSEWWTANTEAFF